These 9 T cell receptor beta chains came from one sample sequenced in a study of OX40 agonist ivuxolimab in advanced cancers. Libraries were prepared by immunoSEQ multiplex PCR; TCRdb keeps only in-frame clonotypes and omits some of them. Of 61,000 or so clones listed, 84% are singletons. The sample here was CD4+ or CD8+ T cells sorted from blood, taken in a trial of the OX40 agonist ivuxolimab. These receptors all come from an adult with an advanced solid tumor such as melanoma, head and neck, liver or kidney cancer.

The chain links TRBV15 to TRBJ1-1; 8 nucleotides align to TRBD1. Losses at the gene ends were 6 bases for V and 5 bases for J; bases not matched to a gene: 5. This CDR3 has 13 amino acids. Germline CDR1 is LNHNV and CDR2 is YYDKDF (reference sequence). CDR3 protein: CATSGTGSTEAFF. CDR3 nucleotide sequence: TGTGCCACCAGTGGGACAGGAAGTACTGAAGCTTTCTTT.

The chain is built from TRBV5-1 and TRBJ2-3; 9 bases align to TRBD1. Per the germline V gene, CDR1 is SGHRS and CDR2 is YFSETQ. The CDR3 extends over 16 amino acids. With V trimmed by 4 bases and J by 6 bases, 12 bases remained unmatched. The CDR3 here is CASSVTGGATSDTQYF. The CDR3, as DNA: TGCGCCAGCAGCGTCACAGGGGGCGCAACGTCGGATACGCAGTATTTT.

The chain couples TRBV7-8 to TRBJ1-1; D call uncertain. With 5 bases removed from V and 2 bases from J, the gap between germline ends came to 15 bases. CDR3 length equals 15 residues. CDR1 SGHVS and CDR2 FQNEAQ come from the germline V gene. This CDR3 reads CASSPPPVINTEAFF. The CDR3 nucleotides read TGTGCCAGCAGCCCGCCCCCGGTGATTAACACTGAAGCTTTCTTT.

The chain combines TRBV27 with TRBJ2-1, with D perhaps given as TRBD1 or TRBD2 (6 bases each). Germline V gene data show CDR1 as MNHEY and CDR2 as SMNVEV (reference sequence). CDR3 length equals 14 residues. V lost 7 bases and J 7 bases, leaving 17 bases between the germline ends. The CDR3 DNA follows: TGTGCCAGCACTTCCGGGGGCAAAGGGAATGAGCAGTTCTTC. Amino acid sequence: CASTSGGKGNEQFF.

The chain recombines TRBV4-3 with TRBJ1-2, with D maybe TRBD1 (5 bases). The CDR3 covers 16 residues. CDR1 and CDR2 from the germline V gene are LGHNA and YSLEER. V lost 0 bases and J 5 bases, leaving 16 bases between the germline ends. The DNA for the CDR3 is TGCGCCAGCAGCCAAGATCTGGACATGCGGAGATATGGCTACACCTTC. Its translation is CASSQDLDMRRYGYTF.

J is TRBJ2-5 and V is TRBV30, with 9 bases identical to TRBD2. The CDR3 length is 18 residues. V lost 0 bases to trimming and J lost 4 bases; unmatched junction nucleotides: 15. CDR1 is GTSNPN, CDR2 SVGIG, per germline (reference sequence). CDR3 sequence: CAWSVLGPRLADRETQYF. CDR3 sequence (DNA): TGTGCCTGGAGTGTACTAGGCCCCCGACTAGCGGACAGAGAGACCCAGTACTTC.

This clone was counted between two and nine times. The rearrangement joins TRBV2 to TRBJ1-2, with TRBD1 matching over 11 bases. This CDR3 has 15 amino acids. Germline CDR1 SNHLY, CDR2 FYNNEI. With V trimmed by 6 bases and J by 7 bases, 10 bases remained unmatched. CDR3 DNA sequence: TGTGCCAGCAGCCTTATGGACAGGGGGCGGGGTGGCTACACCTTC. As protein: CASSLMDRGRGGYTF. The whole variable domain, filled in from reference TRBV2 and TRBJ1-2, reads EPEVTQTPSHQVTQMGQEVILRCVPISNHLYFYWYRQILGQKVEFLVSFYNNEISEKSEIFDDQFSVERPDGSNFTLKIRSTKLEDSAMYFCASSLMDRGRGGYTFGSGTRLTVV.

The chain is built from TRBV2 and TRBJ1-2; 9 bases line up with TRBD1. The CDR3 length is 16 residues. The J segment lost 3 bases and the V segment lost 5 bases, leaving 10 bases of the junction unmatched. Germline CDR1 is SNHLY and CDR2 is FYNNEI. This chain's CDR3 is CASSRTGANLDYGYTF. The CDR3 nucleotides are TGTGCCAGCAGTAGGACAGGGGCGAACCTTGACTATGGCTACACCTTC.

CDR3 in amino acids: CASSVLAQQFF. The CDR3 DNA is TGTGCCAGCAGCGTCCTAGCTCAGCAGTTCTTC. V and J are TRBV2 and TRBJ2-1; possible D gene TRBD2, 5 bases. V was shortened by 6 bases and J by 11 bases, with 11 bases between the two germline ends. The CDR3 covers 11 residues. The germline CDR1 and CDR2 sequences are SNHLY and FYNNEI.